The clone carrying this T cell receptor beta chain appeared once. The target antigen is unknown. Each of the donors had about 9.9 milliliters of peripheral blood drawn into EDTA-treated Vacutainer tubes. V was pared by 5 bases and J by 1 base, with 6 bases of the junction left unmatched. CDR3 size: 16 residues. Germline CDR1 MNHEY, CDR2 SMNVEV (reference sequence). The data were obtained in a study of blood T cells in healthy people across ages. A second PCR, run for roughly 7 to 11 cycles, used a sample-barcoded 5' primer plus a J-beta primer mix. Unique molecular identifiers of 12 random nucleotides labeled each cDNA. TCRdb reprocessed the 5' RACE reads via MiXCR and lists one record per CDR3 protein. The sample consists of about 1,600,000 distinct CDR3 sequences, 42% of them appearing once. Study findings and constraints: Leaving the PBMCs unsorted stopped any conclusive comparison of naive versus antigen-experienced cells. Considered underestimates were the diversity estimates obtained from one million T cells.

V is TRBV27 and J is TRBJ2-2; 8 nucleotides align to TRBD1. The source material was blood. This clonotype was obtained from a woman younger than 30 in good health. The CDR3 sequence is CASSPRTGGNTGELFF. CDR3 coding DNA: TGTGCCAGCAGTCCTCGCACAGGGGGGAACACCGGGGAGCTGTTTTTT.